This T cell receptor beta chain originates from a study of blood T cell repertoires in COVID-19. Study summary: The United States, Italy and Spain supplied acute and convalescent COVID-19 samples. In each case, the material was cDNA or gDNA derived from T cells, B-cell-depleted T cells, or PBMCs.

Profiling relied on immunoSEQ multiplex PCR, and the TCRdb table lists in-frame clones only, not all of them. This sample yields 140,000 to 150,000 clones, of which 75% to 90% are seen a single time; approximately 2.8% belongs to the top ten. Trimming left V 4 bases short and J 0 bases short, with 14 bases between. This CDR3 comprises 16 residues. Germline V CDR1 and CDR2: SGHRS, YFSETQ. The sequence came from a woman aged 60-75 years with active COVID-19. The specimen was peripheral blood. The J gene is TRBJ1-3, the V gene TRBV5-1, with a possible D match to TRBD1 (6 bases). CDR3 bases: TGCGCCAGCAGCCCCACGACAGGAAGCTCTGGAAACACCATATATTTT. Its translation: CASSPTTGSSGNTIYF.